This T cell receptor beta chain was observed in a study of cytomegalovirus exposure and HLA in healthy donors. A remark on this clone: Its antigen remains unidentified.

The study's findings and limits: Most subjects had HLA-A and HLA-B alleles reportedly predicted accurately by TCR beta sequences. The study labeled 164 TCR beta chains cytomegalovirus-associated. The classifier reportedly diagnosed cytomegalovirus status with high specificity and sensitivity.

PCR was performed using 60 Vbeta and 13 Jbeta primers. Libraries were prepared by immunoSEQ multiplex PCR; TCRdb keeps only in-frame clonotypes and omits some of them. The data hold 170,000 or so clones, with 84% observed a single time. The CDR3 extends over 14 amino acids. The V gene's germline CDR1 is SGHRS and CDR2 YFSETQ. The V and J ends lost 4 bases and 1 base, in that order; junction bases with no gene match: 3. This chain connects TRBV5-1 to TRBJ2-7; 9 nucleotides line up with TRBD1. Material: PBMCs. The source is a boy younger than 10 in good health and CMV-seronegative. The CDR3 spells CASSTGTGSYEQYF. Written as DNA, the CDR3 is TGCGCCAGCAGCACCGGGACAGGGTCCTACGAGCAGTACTTC.